This paragraph reports one T cell receptor beta chain. PCR amplification relied on 60 Vbeta primers (plus 13 Jbeta primers). Some clones are missing from TCRdb's copy, which holds only in-frame ones; the method was immunoSEQ multiplex PCR. The sample yields about 120,000 clones, 70% to 80% seen once. This CDR3 spans 14 amino acids. Looked up from germline, CDR1 is KGHSH and CDR2 is LQKENI. J lost 5 bases, V lost 4 bases, and 6 bases had no gene match. The sample belongs to a study of cytomegalovirus exposure and HLA in healthy donors. Specimen: PBMCs. The chain links TRBV18 to TRBJ2-5; 8 bases fit TRBD1. The TCR was taken from a woman in her forties in good health and CMV-seropositive. CDR3 amino acids: CASSQDRAWETQYF. The CDR3 DNA sequence: TGTGCCAGCTCACAGGACAGGGCTTGGGAGACCCAGTACTTC.